This T cell receptor beta chain was retrieved from a study of cytomegalovirus exposure and HLA in healthy donors. Across the whole study: There were some 380 genotyped donors. Of these, 81% fell in the genetic ancestry cluster associated with self-reported Caucasian donors. Study-level points and caveats: The authors judged a highly shared variant cluster likely a sequencing artifact. A later analysis associated 16,000 or so TCR beta sequences with HLA alleles at a 0.05 false discovery rate.

This CDR3 spans 12 amino acids. Germline V gene sequence: CDR1 SGHRS, CDR2 YFSETQ. Between the trimmed V and J ends, which lost 0 bases and 12 bases, there was a span of 13 bases. Vbeta (60) and Jbeta (13) primers were used in the PCR. Clones were sequenced by immunoSEQ multiplex PCR, and TCRdb holds only the in-frame ones, with some missing. This table has 200,000 to 250,000 clones, 70% to 85% appearing once. To note about this clone: What it binds is not known.

This sequence originates from a male donor in good health and CMV-seronegative. Sequenced material: PBMCs. The V gene is TRBV5-1, the J gene TRBJ2-7, with D uncertain. The CDR3 here is CASSLDGSAWYF. DNA for the CDR3: TGCGCCAGCAGCTTGGATGGCAGCGCCTGGTACTTC.